This entry lists 26 T cell receptor beta chains sequenced from one sample in a study of blood T cells in healthy people across ages. For the second PCR, which ran for about 6 to 11 cycles, a sample-barcoded 5' primer and a J-beta primer mix were used. TCRdb reanalysed the 5' RACE reads using MiXCR and keeps one entry per CDR3 protein. This sample carries over 700,000 distinct CDR3 sequences, around 25% of them seen once, and the ten largest clones take more than 8%. The same sample was also studied in work on T cells of mothers and their children.

Sequencing was done on a sample of blood. The origin of the receptors is a boy between 10 and 17 years old in good health.

This clonotype was observed a few times. The chain recombines TRBV5-1 with TRBJ2-3; D is ambiguous. Germline CDR1 reads SGHRS; CDR2 reads YFSETQ. Trimming cost V 4 bases and J 0 bases, with 12 bases left between them. The length of the CDR3 is 15 residues. The CDR3, as DNA: TGCGCCAGCAGCAACGATCGAGATAGCACAGATACGCAGTATTTT. This sequence encodes CASSNDRDSTDTQYF.

CDR3 in DNA: TGCGCCAGCAGCTTGGTTCCGGGAGGCTCCTACGAGCAGTACTTC. Protein: CASSLVPGGSYEQYF. The rearrangement uses TRBV5-1 and TRBJ2-7, with 7 bases aligning to TRBD2. Germline-derived CDR1 and CDR2 are SGHRS and YFSETQ. This CDR3 is built from 15 residues. The junction had 3 bases not matched to a gene; V was cut back by 0 bases and J by 0 bases.

This chain uses TRBV12-3 or TRBV12-4 with TRBJ2-3; 8 positions match TRBD2. J lost 6 bases, V lost 3 bases, and 14 bases had no gene match. This CDR3 is 17 amino acids long. The CDR3 loop reads CASSLSVSGRGGDTQYF. For the CDR3, the DNA is TGTGCCAGCAGTTTGAGTGTGAGCGGGAGAGGCGGCGATACGCAGTATTTT.

The chain has TRBV20-1 and TRBJ1-2; unclear D gene. This CDR3 spans 15 amino acids. CDR1 DFQATT and CDR2 SNEGSKA come from the germline V gene (reference sequence). Trimming stripped 3 bases from V and 4 bases from J, with 18 bases between. The CDR3, as DNA: TGCAGTGCTAGCCGCTTCGGACCCACGCCCTATGGCTACACCTTC. Residues: CSASRFGPTPYGYTF.

The chain uses TRBV9 and TRBJ2-5; 11 nucleotides match TRBD2. The last part of the DNA fits TRBJ2-1 better; the J call may be wrong. Germline assignment: CDR1 SGDLS and CDR2 YYNGEE. The CDR3 covers 15 residues. CDR3 in DNA: TGTGCCAGCAGCGGAGGGACTAGCGGCCTAGATGAGCAGTTCTTC. This gives the protein CASSGGTSGLDEQFF.

This clonotype turned up a few times. This rearrangement joins TRBV29-1 to TRBJ2-7; TRBD2 matches 10 bases. The germline V gene has CDR1 SQVTM and CDR2 ANQGSEA. The V and J ends lost 7 bases and 6 bases, in that order; junction bases with no gene match: 6. The CDR3 spans 12 residues. In nucleotides, the CDR3 is TGCAGCGCAGCGGGAGGGCCGGGCGAGCAGTACTTC. As protein: CSAAGGPGEQYF.

This rearrangement joins TRBV25-1 to TRBJ1-2, with D uncertain. The CDR3 runs to 11 residues. Per germline, CDR1 MGHDK and CDR2 SYGVNS. V lost 4 bases and J 6 bases, leaving 6 bases between the germline ends. The CDR3 loop reads CASSARHGYTF. Written as DNA, the CDR3 is TGTGCCAGCAGTGCCCGCCATGGCTACACCTTC.

In its sample, this clonotype was seen a few times. V and J are TRBV5-1 and TRBJ2-5, with D perhaps assigned TRBD1 or TRBD2 (5 bases each). TRBJ2-7 explains the end of the DNA better; the J call may be wrong. CDR1 and CDR2 (germline): SGHRS, YFSETQ. The CDR3 has 15 amino acids. CDR3 loop: CASSSSSGPTYEQYF. The DNA for the CDR3 is TGCGCCAGCAGCTCGTCGTCGGGGCCTACCTACGAGCAGTACTTC.

The chain recombines TRBV29-1 with TRBJ2-6, with D maybe TRBD2 (6 bases). Germline V CDR1 and CDR2: SQVTM, ANQGSEA. The CDR3 covers 14 residues. The V and J ends lost 7 bases and 1 base respectively, with 11 bases between them. CDR3 nucleotide sequence: TGCAGCGCGTCTCGGGAGTCTGGGGCCAACGTCCTGACTTTC. Translation: CSASRESGANVLTF.

The CDR3 loop reads CASSPGTGGITDTQYF. CDR3 sequence (DNA): TGCGCCAGCAGCCCAGGGACAGGGGGAATCACAGATACGCAGTATTTT. V is TRBV4-3 and J is TRBJ2-3; TRBD1 agrees at 11 bases. Germline CDR1 and CDR2: LGHNA and YSLEER. This CDR3 region has 16 residues. Trimming took 4 bases from V and 2 from J; bases not matched to a gene: 5.

This clonotype was observed a few times. CDR3 DNA: TGTGCCAGCAGCATCTCCAGGGGGGGATCCTTCTACGAGCAGTACTTC. Encoded protein: CASSISRGGSFYEQYF. The chain joins TRBV27 to TRBJ2-5; D could derive from TRBD1 or TRBD2 (7 bases each). The better agreement between TRBJ2-7 and the DNA end casts doubt on the J call. This CDR3 is built from 16 residues. CDR1 and CDR2 (germline): MNHEY, SMNVEV (reference sequence).

This chain uses TRBV10-3 with TRBJ2-7, with 7 bases fitting TRBD2. The better agreement between TRBJ2-1 and the DNA end casts doubt on the J call. CDR1 is ENHRY, CDR2 SYGVKD, per germline. This CDR3 has 12 residues. CDR3 DNA: TGTGCCATCACTCCGGGGGGACCAGAGCAGTTCTTC. Translating it yields CAITPGGPEQFF.

There are a few counts of this clonotype. V gene TRBV23-1 combines with J gene TRBJ1-5; no definite D call. TRBV23-1 is assigned to the ORF class and has an uncertain function. The ends were cut back, 0 bases at V and 0 bases at J, with 15 bases in the middle. This CDR3 spans 18 amino acids. CDR3 sequence reads: CASSQSPLKRCSNQPQHF. In DNA, the CDR3 is TGCGCCAGCAGTCAATCCCCCCTGAAGCGCTGTAGCAATCAGCCCCAGCATTTT.

This clonotype was recorded a few times. J is TRBJ2-1 and V is TRBV28; 8 bases line up with TRBD1. TRBJ2-7 explains the end of the DNA better; the J call may be wrong. Per germline, CDR1 MDHEN and CDR2 SYDVKM. This CDR3 region has 13 residues. The CDR3 DNA reads TGTGCCAGCAGCCCCCAGGGGGCATGGGAGCAGTACTTC. Its translation is CASSPQGAWEQYF.

The J gene is TRBJ1-5, the V gene TRBV6-1, with a possible D match to TRBD1 (6 bases). V was clipped by 6 bases and J by 3 bases, with 18 bases between them. From germline, CDR1 is MNHNS and CDR2 SASEGT. This CDR3 spans 16 amino acids. The CDR3 nucleotides are TGTGCCAGCAGATTGCGGGGGGGCTCCACCAATCAGCCCCAGCATTTT. Protein product: CASRLRGGSTNQPQHF.

J is TRBJ2-7 and V is TRBV27, with 8 bases lining up with TRBD1. Germline CDR1 is MNHEY and CDR2 is SMNVEV (reference sequence). J lost 1 base, V lost 2 bases, and 4 bases had no gene match. The CDR3 contains 15 residues. The CDR3 nucleotides read TGTGCCAGCAGTTTAGTCGGACAGGGTTCCTACGAGCAGTACTTC. Amino acid sequence: CASSLVGQGSYEQYF.

This clonotype was detected a few times. The chain carries TRBV28 and TRBJ2-7, with a possible D match to TRBD2 (5 bases). The V end lost 4 bases, the J end lost 8 bases, and 15 bases lay between the germline ends. The CDR3 has 13 amino acids. Germline assignment: CDR1 MDHEN and CDR2 SYDVKM. In DNA, the CDR3 is TGTGCCAGCAGTTCTCTCCACACCGGGAAGCAGTACTTC. It yields the protein CASSSLHTGKQYF. The entire variable domain, with the rest obtained from reference TRBV28 and TRBJ2-7, is as follows: DVKVTQSSRYLVKRTGEKVFLECVQDMDHENMFWYRQDPGLGLRLIYFSYDVKMKEKGDIPEGYSVSREKKERFSLILESASTNQTSMYLCASSSLHTGKQYFGPGTRLTVT.

In this sample, this clonotype turned up a few times. The chain combines TRBV20-1 with TRBJ2-1; unclear D gene. V lost 1 base to trimming and J lost 6 bases, with 16 bases between them. This CDR3 region has 15 residues. Per germline, CDR1 DFQATT and CDR2 SNEGSKA (reference sequence). This CDR3 reads CSARVGLSKRNEQFF. CDR3 in DNA: TGCAGTGCTAGAGTGGGCTTGAGTAAGCGCAATGAGCAGTTCTTC.

This CDR3 reads CSVRQGYNEQFF. In nucleotides, the CDR3 is TGCAGCGTGCGCCAGGGCTACAATGAGCAGTTCTTC. The V gene is TRBV29-1, the J gene TRBJ2-1; maybe TRBD1 (5 bases). Germline lookup yields CDR1 SQVTM and CDR2 ANQGSEA. With 6 bases removed from V and 3 bases from J, the gap between germline ends came to 9 bases. This CDR3 spans 12 amino acids.

This clonotype has more than one count but fewer than ten. The chain employs TRBV18 and TRBJ1-1; no clear D gene. This CDR3 comprises 12 residues. V was clipped by 0 bases and J by 9 bases, with 8 bases between them. Per the germline V gene, CDR1 is KGHSH and CDR2 is LQKENI. CDR3 region: CASSPPTDKAFF. In DNA, the CDR3 is TGTGCCAGCTCACCACCTACGGATAAAGCTTTCTTT.

V gene TRBV6-4 combines with J gene TRBJ1-1; D remains unclear. The CDR3 contains 18 residues. Germline CDR1 MRHNA, CDR2 SNTAGT. With 6 bases removed from V and 2 bases from J, the gap between germline ends came to 25 bases. CDR3 DNA: TGTGCCAGCAGCGACACCATAAGGACCCACTTTAGCAACACTGAAGCTTTCTTT. It codes for CASSDTIRTHFSNTEAFF.

V is TRBV5-1 and J is TRBJ1-2; 8 bases line up with TRBD1. The ends lost 4 bases at V and 7 bases at J; junction bases unmatched: 15. From germline, CDR1 is SGHRS and CDR2 YFSETQ. The CDR3 extends over 16 amino acids. CDR3 in amino acids: CASSPAQGAIGFGYTF. The DNA of the CDR3 is TGCGCCAGCAGCCCGGCTCAGGGGGCGATAGGTTTTGGCTACACCTTC.

This chain connects TRBV7-3 to TRBJ2-3, with D maybe TRBD1 (5 bases). The V end was cut by 5 bases, the J end by 2 bases, with 11 bases between. CDR1 and CDR2 (germline): SGHTA, FQGTGA. CDR3 length equals 14 residues. This CDR3 is CASSARGNTDTQYF. CDR3 DNA: TGTGCCAGCAGCGCAAGGGGCAACACAGATACGCAGTATTTT.

This clonotype has a handful of counts. The chain carries TRBV12-3 or TRBV12-4 and TRBJ2-7; D possibly corresponds to TRBD1 (6 bases). Trimming left V 4 bases short and J 0 bases short, with 16 bases between. The CDR3 is 16 amino acids. CDR3 sequence reads: CASSSQGPWGSYEQYF. CDR3 nucleotides: TGTGCCAGCAGTTCCCAGGGGCCCTGGGGCTCCTACGAGCAGTACTTC.

This clonotype occurred a few times. This chain connects TRBV19 to TRBJ2-7; D perhaps matches TRBD2 (5 bases). This CDR3 comprises 12 residues. CDR1 and CDR2 (germline): LNHDA, SQIVND (reference sequence). The V end lost 5 bases, the J end lost 5 bases, and 10 bases lay between the germline ends. The CDR3 here is CASSSPGNEQYF. CDR3 nucleotide sequence: TGTGCCAGTAGTTCACCGGGAAACGAGCAGTACTTC.

This clonotype was found many times. CDR3 in amino acids: CASSLGQSYGYTF. The CDR3 DNA reads TGTGCCAGCAGCCTCGGACAGAGTTATGGCTACACCTTC. The rearrangement uses TRBV7-2 and TRBJ1-2; tentative D call: TRBD1 (6 bases). Germline assignment: CDR1 SGHTA and CDR2 FQGNSA. The CDR3 runs to 13 residues. Trimming shortened V by 5 bases and J by 5 bases, and 12 bases separated the two germline ends.